A single sample is the source of the 17 T cell receptor beta chains below, sequenced in a study of blood T cells in healthy people across ages. Next came a second PCR, run for about 7 to 12 cycles, which used a sample-barcoded 5' primer along with a J-beta primer mix. TCRdb reanalysed the 5' RACE reads using MiXCR and keeps one entry per CDR3 protein. The table includes about 640,000 distinct CDR3 sequences, roughly two fifths detected once. Material: blood. The receptors were gathered from a man older than 75 in good health.

The chain employs TRBV7-9 and TRBJ2-7, with TRBD2 as a possible D gene (5 bases). This CDR3 region has 15 residues. Germline V gives CDR1 SEHNR, CDR2 FQNEAQ (reference sequence). V shed 8 bases and J shed 10 bases, with 27 bases lying between them. The CDR3 protein is CASAPTSNPGETQYF. The CDR3 DNA reads TGTGCCAGCGCGCCTACCTCGAACCCCGGGGAAACCCAGTACTTC.

This chain connects TRBV18 to TRBJ2-3; possibly TRBD2 for D (5 bases). V was trimmed by 3 bases and J by 2 bases, leaving 15 bases between them. Germline lookup yields CDR1 KGHSH and CDR2 LQKENI. The CDR3 is 16 residues long. CDR3 in DNA: TGTGCCAGCTCACCCAACAGCGGAGCCTCCACAGATACGCAGTATTTT. It specifies CASSPNSGASTDTQYF.

This clonotype appeared a few times. The chain carries TRBV27 and TRBJ2-1; the match to TRBD2 covers 10 bases. This CDR3 has 15 residues. Germline trimming cut 8 bases from V and 7 bases from J; bases unmatched to any gene: 11. Germline loops: CDR1 MNHEY, CDR2 SMNVEV (reference sequence). CDR3 protein: CASAPAGGPNNEQFF. DNA for the CDR3: TGTGCCAGCGCCCCAGCGGGAGGGCCCAATAATGAGCAGTTCTTC.

V gene TRBV2 combines with J gene TRBJ2-1, with D perhaps matching TRBD1 (6 bases). The end of the DNA aligns better with TRBJ2-7, so the J call may be wrong. Per germline, CDR1 SNHLY and CDR2 FYNNEI. The CDR3 covers 12 residues. CDR3 DNA: TGTGCCAGCACTGTCCAGGGGTGGAAGCAGTACTTC. As protein: CASTVQGWKQYF.

The J gene is TRBJ1-4, the V gene TRBV6-6; D is perhaps TRBD1 (6 bases). Trimming took off 2 bases at V and 2 bases at J, with 12 bases between the two ends. Germline V CDR1 and CDR2: MNHNY, SVGAGI (reference sequence). The CDR3 loop spans 16 amino acids. CDR3 in DNA: TGTGCCAGCAGTTACCCGAAGGGGGGCACTAATGAAAAACTGTTTTTT. Protein: CASSYPKGGTNEKLFF.

The chain uses TRBV5-1 and TRBJ2-7, with TRBD1 matching 7 bases. The CDR3 extends over 16 amino acids. Germline V gene data show CDR1 as SGHRS and CDR2 as YFSETQ. Germline trimming cut 3 bases from V and 7 bases from J; bases unmatched to any gene: 16. This chain's CDR3 is CASSSFYRGGHNEQYF. The CDR3 region has the DNA TGCGCCAGCAGCTCCTTTTACAGGGGTGGCCACAATGAGCAGTACTTC.

This rearrangement joins TRBV27 to TRBJ2-4, with D possibly matching TRBD2 (6 bases). Germline V lookup: CDR1 MNHEY, CDR2 SMNVEV (reference sequence). This CDR3 has 15 amino acids. V was trimmed by 5 bases and J by 0 bases, leaving 11 bases between them. CDR3 protein: CASSPPLAAKNIQYF. CDR3 DNA sequence: TGTGCCAGCAGTCCCCCACTAGCAGCCAAAAACATTCAGTACTTC.

The gene calls are TRBV29-1 and TRBJ2-3, with 14 bases lining up with TRBD2. The junction had 7 bases not matched to a gene; V was cut back by 1 base and J by 7 bases. The CDR3 runs 16 residues. Germline V gives CDR1 SQVTM, CDR2 ANQGSEA. The CDR3 spells CSVEGRLAGGPNTQYF. CDR3 nucleotides: TGCAGCGTTGAAGGCCGACTAGCGGGAGGGCCAAATACGCAGTATTTT.

The chain recombines TRBV20-1 with TRBJ1-2; 9 nucleotides match TRBD1. The J segment lost 4 bases and the V segment lost 0 bases, leaving 6 bases of the junction unmatched. The CDR3 runs 15 residues. The germline gives CDR1 DFQATT, CDR2 SNEGSKA (reference sequence). The CDR3 spells CSAREGTGRGYGYTF. CDR3 sequence (DNA): TGCAGTGCTAGAGAGGGGACAGGGCGCGGCTATGGCTACACCTTC.

The chain carries TRBV4-3 and TRBJ1-5; possible D gene TRBD1, 5 bases. The CDR3 runs to 17 residues. Deletions cut 0 bases from V and 1 base from J, with 13 bases between. Germline CDR1 and CDR2: LGHNA and YSLEER. The CDR3 DNA is TGCGCCAGCAGCCAAGATCATGGGACGTCGAGCAATCAGCCCCAGCATTTT. Protein: CASSQDHGTSSNQPQHF.

The chain employs TRBV6-2 or TRBV6-3 and TRBJ2-3; D remains unclear. Germline CDR1 is MNHEY and CDR2 is SVGEGT. The CDR3 sequence is 14 residues long. Deletions cut 10 bases from V and 2 bases from J, with 16 bases between. The CDR3 coding sequence is TGTGCCACTCAGTTAACTGGGAACACAGATACGCAGTATTTT. Translation: CATQLTGNTDTQYF.

V is TRBV20-1 and J is TRBJ2-7, with a weak D call TRBD1 (6 bases). The CDR3 has 16 residues. Per germline, CDR1 DFQATT and CDR2 SNEGSKA (reference sequence). V was clipped by 1 base and J by 3 bases, with 19 bases between them. The CDR3 reads CSARGLRSGQLYEQYF. DNA of the CDR3: TGCAGTGCTAGAGGTTTGAGATCGGGACAACTCTACGAGCAGTACTTC.

CDR3 bases: TGTGCCAGCAGCTTAACTGGGACAGGTGAAGAGACCCAGTACTTC. Encoded protein: CASSLTGTGEETQYF. The chain has TRBV7-3 and TRBJ2-5, with 8 bases that match TRBD1. The CDR3 contains 15 residues. In germline, CDR1 is SGHTA, CDR2 FQGTGA. The V and J ends lost 0 bases and 3 bases, in that order; junction bases with no gene match: 3.

The V call is TRBV28, the J call TRBJ2-7; perhaps TRBD1 as D (6 bases). This CDR3 contains 14 residues. The germline V gene encodes CDR1 MDHEN and CDR2 SYDVKM. The V end was cut by 7 bases, the J end by 2 bases, with 15 bases between. The CDR3 reads CASTLQGSPYEQYF. As DNA, the CDR3 is TGTGCCAGCACCCTGCAGGGGTCCCCCTACGAGCAGTACTTC.

This clonotype has just a few counts. The chain employs TRBV7-9 and TRBJ2-7; D is unresolved. The V gene's germline CDR1 is SEHNR and CDR2 FQNEAQ (reference sequence). The V and J ends lost 1 base and 3 bases respectively, with 10 bases between them. The CDR3 is 14 residues long. The CDR3 nucleotides read TGTGCCAGCAGCTTAGTGTCCGGCAACTACGAGCAGTACTTC. Translated: CASSLVSGNYEQYF.

This clonotype was counted a single time. The rearrangement joins TRBV20-1 to TRBJ1-5; D might be TRBD1 (5 bases). This CDR3 contains 15 residues. Trimming took off 5 bases at V and 6 bases at J, with 20 bases between the two ends. The germline V gene encodes CDR1 DFQATT and CDR2 SNEGSKA (reference sequence). CDR3 DNA: TGCAGTGCTTGGGGGAGCAGGGTTTCAAGTCAGCCCCAGCATTTT. Translating gives CSAWGSRVSSQPQHF.

The V call is TRBV6-5, the J call TRBJ2-5, with D possibly being TRBD1 (6 bases). Germline assignment: CDR1 MNHEY and CDR2 SVGAGI. The CDR3 sequence is 16 residues long. Trimming removed 6 bases from V and 11 bases from J, with 28 bases in between. CDR3 region: CASRPGQTQTYDEQYF. The CDR3 nucleotides read TGTGCCAGCAGACCCGGACAGACACAGACCTACGATGAGCAGTACTTC.